This TCR beta chain was captured in a study of cytomegalovirus exposure and HLA in healthy donors. Germline V gives CDR1 PRHDT, CDR2 FYEKMQ (reference sequence). The CDR3 length is 15 residues. The ends were cut back, 5 bases at V and 5 bases at J, with 18 bases in the middle. Both 60 Vbeta primers and 13 Jbeta primers went into the PCR. Data came from immunoSEQ multiplex PCR; TCRdb stores just in-frame clones and leaves some out. The sample lists roughly 140,000 clones; around 9.6% were seen once. The sequence was collected from a male donor in good health and CMV-seronegative. The specimen was PBMCs. This chain uses TRBV13 with TRBJ1-2, with a weak D call TRBD1 (5 bases). CDR3: CASSPTAGRLYGYTF. The DNA of the CDR3 is TGTGCCAGCAGCCCAACCGCGGGACGGTTATATGGCTACACCTTC.